This T cell receptor beta chain stems from a study of blood T cell repertoires in COVID-19. Study as a whole: Nucleic acid was either cDNA or gDNA, and it came from T cells, B-cell-depleted T cells, or PBMCs.

CDR1 and CDR2 (germline): LGHDT, YNNKEL (reference sequence). The J segment lost 8 bases and the V segment lost 0 bases, leaving 0 bases of the junction unmatched. This CDR3 comprises 12 residues. Clones were sequenced by immunoSEQ multiplex PCR, and TCRdb holds only the in-frame ones, with some missing. The repertoire holds 200,000 to 250,000 clones, with about 80% as singletons. The V call is TRBV3-1 (or the pseudogene TRBV3-2), the J call TRBJ1-1; 7 bases are shared with TRBD1. The material sequenced was PBMCs or T cells enriched from blood (not recorded which). This sequence originates from a man between 40 and 49 years old who had recovered from COVID-19. CDR3 loop: CASSQETGEAFF. CDR3 nucleotide sequence: TGTGCCAGCAGCCAAGAGACAGGGGAAGCTTTCTTT.